In its sample, the clone carrying this T cell receptor beta chain ranks as medium-sized. The source of the sample is a study of T cell changes during pregnancy in multiple sclerosis. The data were produced by immunoSEQ multiplex PCR, yet TCRdb's version contains in-frame clones alone and is incomplete. Found here are about 50,000 clones, around 92% of them singletons; the top ten hold about 4.7%. Deletions cut 0 bases from V and 1 base from J, with 12 bases between. Germline values: CDR1 LGHNA, CDR2 YNFKEQ. This CDR3 contains 16 residues. The source of this sequence is a female donor with multiple sclerosis, enrolled in a pregnancy study. The specimen was CD8+ T cells from peripheral blood mononuclear cells, collected in the first trimester of pregnancy. The genes are TRBV4-2 and TRBJ1-1; D possibly corresponds to TRBD1 (5 bases). The CDR3 region has the DNA TGTGCCAGCAGCCAAGATTTTTCGGGGGGGAACACTGAAGCTTTCTTT. Its protein is CASSQDFSGGNTEAFF.